Below, one T cell receptor beta chain is given with its context. This receptor's antigen is unknown. Per-base quality was not reported, and no clone a single base away is much larger than it. This record belongs to a study of blood T cell repertoires in COVID-19 (dated by TCRdb to 2020 to 2021). Background on the whole study: The collaborator samples originated in the United States, Italy and Spain and spanned the acute and convalescent phases of COVID-19. The material from the prospective study consisted of cDNA or gDNA derived from T cells, B-cell-depleted T cells, or PBMCs. Deeply sampled blood TCRbeta repertoires from subjects exposed to, actively infected with, or recovered from COVID-19 were included in the dataset. The repertoires were released in a freely available public database meant as a resource for research on the immune response to SARS-CoV-2. The samples were drawn from two sources: the first 160 participants of the ongoing ImmuneRACE study, and 1,200 or so subjects contributed by 6 global collaborators. Sample metadata almost always included a de-identified subject ID, COVID-19 status, age in years and sex. HLA class I and class II types, where available, came from metadata supplied by the sample provider rather than from assay-based typing.

General findings and caveats noted by the study authors: The amount of clinical and demographic metadata varied by source and participant and was provided uncurated.

Collaborating institutions collected whole blood in K2EDTA tubes following their own protocols. For TCRbeta analysis, collaborator samples were shipped as frozen whole blood, as isolated PBMCs, or as DNA extracted from either sample type. TCRbeta CDR3 regions were amplified from genomic DNA by means of the immunoSEQ Assay, a bias-controlled multiplex PCR. Per the original workflow: Within the assay, amplification of reference gene primers was used to estimate how many nucleated cells each sample contained. To quantify the absolute abundance of each unique TCRbeta CDR3 rearrangement, sequence reads were collapsed and filtered. For each sample, productive Simpson clonality was calculated as the square root of Simpson's diversity index over productive rearrangements. Sourced from immuneACCESS, this table was stored by TCRdb with only in-frame sequences that have V and J called. A share of the clones is absent; for the studies checked, an unresolved V gene accounts for under half, and the remainder has no known explanation. V and J calls and clone size come straight from that table; D and trimming were deduced from the DNA. For this sample there are 150,000 to 200,000 clones; 65% to 90% appear just once. The biggest ten clones account for around 8.2% of the sample.

The germline V gene supplies CDR1 SQVTM and CDR2 ANQGSEA. Including the terminal cysteine and phenylalanine, the CDR3 comprises 14 residues. Only CDR3 DNA is held: 42 bases, read in frame from base 1. Compared with germline, V lacks 1 base and J lacks 5 bases; bases without a gene match: 5. The receptor's source is a man aged 60-69 years with acute or convalescent COVID-19. Sequenced input: peripheral blood. The chain is made from TRBV29-1 and TRBJ1-1; 9 bases in between match TRBD1. The CDR3 sequence is CSVEGGQGQTEAFF. In nucleotide form, the sequence is TGCAGCGTTGAAGGCGGACAGGGGCAAACTGAAGCTTTCTTT.